One T cell receptor beta chain is described in this entry. The junction had 6 bases not matched to a gene; V was cut back by 4 bases and J by 2 bases. The germline V gene encodes CDR1 ENHRY and CDR2 SYGVKD. The CDR3 is 16 residues long. This record comes from a study of blood T cell repertoires in COVID-19. Assay used: immunoSEQ multiplex PCR; TCRdb lists only in-frame clones, some missing. The table lists 250,000 to 300,000 clones, around 90% of them singletons, with under 2.5% in the top ten. This receptor was taken from a woman in her sixties with COVID-19, enrolled during active disease. The rearrangement links TRBV10-3 to TRBJ2-2; 8 bases are a match to TRBD1. The material sequenced was peripheral blood. This CDR3 is CAISAGQGGNTGELFF. DNA of the CDR3: TGTGCCATCAGTGCCGGACAGGGCGGAAACACCGGGGAGCTGTTTTTT.